A selection of T cell receptor beta chains follows, all from one sample in a study of OX40 agonist ivuxolimab in advanced cancers. Sequencing was performed with immunoSEQ multiplex PCR; in TCRdb, only in-frame clones are kept and a portion is missing. In the table there are 52,000 or so clones, approximately 85% of which are singletons. The source was CD4+ or CD8+ T cells sorted from blood, collected in a trial of the OX40 agonist ivuxolimab. These receptors all come from an adult with an advanced solid tumor such as melanoma, head and neck, liver or kidney cancer. CDR3s include the opening cysteine and the closing phenylalanine or tryptophan. D genes are given only for firm matches. Only part of the rows carry a size: once, few, many, or a class if the clone is expanded.

clone_size	v_call	d_call	j_call	cdr3_aa	cdr3_nt
.	TRBV27	TRBD1	TRBJ1-5	CASRQGASQPQHF	TGCGCCTCCCGGCAGGGGGCATCTCAGCCCCAGCATTTT
once	TRBV5-6	.	TRBJ2-3	CASSPGSTDTQYF	TGTGCCAGCAGCCCGGGAAGCACAGATACGCAGTATTTT
.	TRBV7-8	.	TRBJ2-5	CASTPGVGIQETQYF	TGTGCCAGCACCCCGGGGGTCGGAATCCAAGAGACCCAGTACTTC
few	TRBV13	.	TRBJ1-1	CASSLERAFF	TGTGCCAGCAGCTTAGAAAGGGCTTTCTTT
.	TRBV28	TRBD1	TRBJ2-3	CASSSGQGFMADTQYF	TGTGCCAGCAGTTCGGGACAGGGTTTCATGGCAGATACGCAGTATTTT
.	TRBV7-9	.	TRBJ2-5	CASSPMAAAETQYF	TGTGCCAGCAGCCCTATGGCCGCTGCGGAGACCCAGTACTTC
.	TRBV7-9	.	TRBJ2-2	CASSLAAGQGTNTGELFF	TGTGCCAGCAGCCTCGCCGCAGGGCAGGGGACGAACACCGGGGAGCTGTTTTTT
.	TRBV7-9	TRBD1	TRBJ1-1	CASNSGGAVAEAFF	TGTGCCAGCAACTCAGGGGGCGCGGTGGCTGAAGCTTTCTTT
.	TRBV6-1	TRBD1	TRBJ1-4	CASSEEDRGQNEKLFF	TGTGCCAGCAGTGAGGAAGACAGGGGGCAGAATGAAAAACTGTTTTTT
.	TRBV21-1	.	TRBJ2-1	CASSKTAGGPYNEQFF	TGTGCCAGCAGCAAAACGGCGGGAGGGCCCTACAATGAGCAGTTCTTC
.	TRBV7-3	.	TRBJ2-2	CASRTDNTGELFF	TGTGCCAGCAGGACAGATAACACCGGGGAGCTGTTTTTT
.	TRBV9	TRBD1	TRBJ1-1	CASSVTGVENTEAFF	TGTGCCAGCAGCGTAACAGGGGTGGAGAACACTGAAGCTTTCTTT
.	TRBV11-2	TRBD1	TRBJ1-6	CASSPRGPSSYNSPLHF	TGTGCCAGCAGCCCGAGGGGGCCAAGCTCCTATAATTCACCCCTCCACTTT
.	TRBV19	.	TRBJ2-1	CASSMGRGVAVGEQFF	TGTGCCAGTAGTATGGGAAGGGGGGTCGCGGTGGGCGAGCAGTTCTTC
.	TRBV4-1	TRBD2	TRBJ2-1	CASSQGGGLAYNEQFF	TGCGCCAGCAGCCAGGGGGGGGGTCTAGCGTACAATGAGCAGTTCTTC
.	TRBV7-9	TRBD2	TRBJ2-1	CASSSDVLAGSYNEQFF	TGTGCCAGCAGCTCAGATGTGCTAGCGGGGTCCTACAATGAGCAGTTCTTC
.	TRBV7-9	.	TRBJ2-7	CASSPSGGDEQYF	TGTGCCAGCAGCCCCTCCGGAGGGGACGAGCAGTACTTC
.	TRBV7-8	TRBD1	TRBJ2-2	CASSPGTGKAGELFF	TGTGCCAGCAGCCCCGGGACAGGAAAGGCGGGGGAGCTGTTTTTT
once	TRBV27	.	TRBJ1-2	CASSSIQGPVGYTF	TGTGCCAGCAGTTCCATCCAGGGGCCAGTTGGCTACACCTTC
.	TRBV9	.	TRBJ1-3	CASSPDMGAGNTIYF	TGTGCCAGCAGCCCAGATATGGGGGCTGGAAACACCATATATTTT
.	TRBV6-6	.	TRBJ1-5	CASIKGPSNQPQHF	TGTGCCAGCATCAAGGGACCTAGCAATCAGCCCCAGCATTTT
.	TRBV25-1	.	TRBJ1-2	CASSDWDTARDGYTF	TGTGCCAGCAGTGATTGGGACACCGCGAGGGATGGCTACACCTTC
.	TRBV7-2	.	TRBJ1-5	CASSPRDLSNQPQHF	TGTGCCAGCAGCCCTCGAGACCTTAGCAATCAGCCCCAGCATTTT
once	TRBV9	TRBD2	TRBJ2-2	CASSVAPTSGRSTGELFF	TGTGCCAGCAGCGTAGCCCCGACTAGCGGGAGAAGTACCGGGGAGCTGTTTTTT
.	TRBV11-3	TRBD2	TRBJ2-1	CASSLGGGAYNEQFF	TGTGCCAGCAGCTTAGGGGGAGGGGCATACAATGAGCAGTTCTTC
.	TRBV27	TRBD2	TRBJ2-1	CASSLWTSGNEQFF	TGTGCCAGCAGTTTATGGACTAGCGGCAATGAGCAGTTCTTC
.	TRBV5-1	.	TRBJ1-1	CASSLAGNPNTEAFF	TGCGCCAGCAGCTTGGCCGGGAACCCGAACACTGAAGCTTTCTTT
.	TRBV27	TRBD1	TRBJ2-1	CASSPTGELYNEQFF	TGTGCCAGCAGCCCCACAGGGGAGCTATACAATGAGCAGTTCTTC
few	TRBV7-6	TRBD2	TRBJ2-5	CASRSKRGGLETQYF	TGTGCCAGCAGGTCGAAGCGGGGGGGCCTGGAGACCCAGTACTTC
.	TRBV4-3	TRBD1	TRBJ2-2	CASSHRQGGAGELFF	TGCGCCAGCAGCCATCGACAGGGGGGAGCCGGGGAGCTGTTTTTT
once	TRBV27	.	TRBJ2-1	CASTSANYNEQFF	TGTGCCAGCACTAGCGCCAACTACAATGAGCAGTTCTTC
few	TRBV6-5	.	TRBJ2-1	CASILGHEQFF	TGTGCCAGCATTCTGGGTCATGAGCAGTTCTTC
.	TRBV6-1	TRBD1	TRBJ1-1	CAAQGQGGTEAFF	TGTGCCGCCCAAGGACAGGGGGGAACTGAAGCTTTCTTT